One and the same sample provided the 13 T cell receptor beta chains below, sequenced in a study of breast tumors, draining lymph nodes, adjacent tissues. In TCRdb, the multiplex PCR reads were re-called with MiXCR into one record per CDR3 protein. The table shows over 60,000 distinct CDR3 sequences, with approximately 54% occurring only once. The sequenced sample was breast tumor tissue. The receptors derive from a female donor with breast cancer. Some clones in this sample may be carry-over from other donors' samples.

This clonotype was observed many times. One end of the junction fails to match germline, which may point to a read error. The gene calls are TRBV6-2 or TRBV6-3 and TRBJ2-5; D gene ambiguous. From germline, CDR1 is MNHEY and CDR2 SVGEGT. This CDR3 is built from 13 residues. The CDR3 DNA reads as TGTGCCAGCAGTCACTCGACCCGGGAGACCCAGTACTTC. Protein sequence: CASSHSTRETQYF.

The chain employs TRBV2 and TRBJ1-2; D may be TRBD1 (5 bases). The germline gives CDR1 SNHLY, CDR2 FYNNEI. Trimming removed 4 bases at V and 7 bases at J, with 16 bases between. The CDR3 contains 14 residues. The CDR3 DNA follows: TGTGCCAGCAGTGTAGGCCAGGGCTTCGTTGGCTACACCTTC. Protein: CASSVGQGFVGYTF.

This clonotype was found a few times. V gene TRBV18 combines with J gene TRBJ2-1, with a possible D match to TRBD1 (5 bases). The CDR3 covers 13 residues. Germline CDR1 is KGHSH and CDR2 is LQKENI. Trimming shortened V by 5 bases and J by 8 bases, and 13 bases separated the two germline ends. CDR3 protein: CASSMDVRDEQFF. The CDR3 DNA follows: TGTGCCAGCTCAATGGACGTCAGGGATGAGCAGTTCTTC.

As concerns this clonotype: A read error may explain this, as a much larger clone is one base away. CDR3 residues: CSARGARKRAGPETQYF. The DNA for the CDR3 is TGCAGTGCTAGGGGGGCCAGGAAGCGGGCGGGCCCAGAGACCCAGTACTTC. This sequence joins TRBV20-1 and TRBJ2-5; D is possibly TRBD1 or TRBD2 (6 bases each). This CDR3 region has 17 residues. Per germline, CDR1 DFQATT and CDR2 SNEGSKA (reference sequence). The V and J ends lost 3 bases and 4 bases respectively, with 24 bases between them.

The chain carries TRBV20-1 and TRBJ1-5; D remains ambiguous. This CDR3 has 13 residues. V was pared by 1 base and J by 11 bases, with 15 bases between. From germline, CDR1 is DFQATT and CDR2 SNEGSKA (reference sequence). CDR3 in amino acids: CSARVEVQETQHF. CDR3 coding DNA: TGCAGTGCTAGAGTGGAGGTACAAGAGACCCAGCATTTT.

The chain employs TRBV20-1 and TRBJ2-2, with D perhaps TRBD2 (6 bases). V gave up 0 bases and J gave up 7 bases, with 12 bases separating them. Looked up from germline, CDR1 is DFQATT and CDR2 is SNEGSKA (reference sequence). The CDR3 extends over 14 amino acids. The CDR3 region has the DNA TGCAGTGCTAGAGAGTCGGGAGCGGTCGGGGAGCTGTTTTTT. The encoded protein is CSARESGAVGELFF.

At least ten counts were recorded for this clonotype. The chain is built from TRBV6-1 and TRBJ2-4; 9 positions agree with TRBD1. CDR3 size: 17 residues. Germline V CDR1 and CDR2: MNHNS, SASEGT. Trimming took 2 bases from V and 2 from J; bases not matched to a gene: 7. CDR3 in amino acids: CASSEWGQGSTKNIQYF. The CDR3 DNA reads as TGTGCCAGCAGTGAATGGGGACAGGGTTCAACCAAAAACATTCAGTACTTC.

On this clonotype: The CDR3 does not close with the conserved phenylalanine or tryptophan, likely indicating a read error. This chain joins TRBV7-9 and TRBJ1-6; 7 bases are shared with TRBD1. The CDR3 runs to 14 residues. The germline gives CDR1 SEHNR, CDR2 FQNEAQ (reference sequence). V shed 5 bases and J 6 bases; nucleotides not matched to a gene: 4. CDR3 nucleotides: TGTGCCAGCAGCCGGGGACAGAGTAATTCACCCCTCCACCTT. Residues: CASSRGQSNSPLHL.

This clonotype has just one count. The CDR3 is CASSEYQDDTQYF. The CDR3 region has the DNA TGTGCCAGCAGTGAATACCAAGACGATACGCAGTATTTT. The gene calls are TRBV25-1 and TRBJ2-3; no clear D. V gave up 0 bases and J gave up 6 bases, with 7 bases separating them. The CDR3 has 13 amino acids. Germline CDR1 and CDR2: MGHDK and SYGVNS. Looking up the rest from reference TRBV25-1 and TRBJ2-3 gives the full variable domain: EADIYQTPRYLVIGTGKKITLECSQTMGHDKMYWYQQDPGMELHLIHYSYGVNSTEKGDLSSESTVSRIRTEHFPLTLESARPSHTSQYLCASSEYQDDTQYFGPGTRLTVL.

This clonotype was detected only a few times. At one of its ends the junction is not consistent with the germline gene, which may arise from a read error. The chain joins TRBV5-4 to TRBJ1-2; TRBD1 matches at 7 bases. In germline, CDR1 is SGHNT, CDR2 YYREEE (reference sequence). The CDR3 length is 13 residues. CDR3 bases: TGTGCCAGCAGCACAGGGACAGCGAGCGGCTACGCCTTC. This translates into CASSTGTASGYAF. Combining the CDR3 with reference TRBV5-4 and TRBJ1-2 gives the whole variable domain ETGVTQSPTHLIKTRGQQVTLRCSSQSGHNTVSWYQQALGQGPQFIFQYYREEENGRGNFPPRFSGLQFPNYSSELNVNALELDDSALYLCASSTGTASGYAFGSGTRLTVV.

This chain links TRBV10-3 with TRBJ1-2, with 9 bases that match TRBD1. CDR1 is ENHRY, CDR2 SYGVKD, per germline. The CDR3 extends over 15 amino acids. The V gene end was trimmed by 3 bases and the J gene end by 5 bases; junction bases not matched to a gene: 7. CDR3 protein: CAISDSDRGSYGYTF. The CDR3 nucleotides are TGTGCCATCAGTGATTCGGACAGGGGTTCGTATGGCTACACCTTC.

About this clonotype: It is unclear where the CDR3 begins or ends on the DNA, so no DNA is shown, and the CDR3 is as TCRdb lists it. The chain recombines TRBV12-3 or TRBV12-4 with TRBJ1-5; TRBD1 is the table's D call, not checked against the DNA. Counting both end residues, the CDR3 totals 24 amino acids. CDR3 residues: CASSLYGTGGNEQYFGPGNQPQHF.

This chain uses TRBV7-9 with TRBJ2-3; no clear D. CDR1 SEHNR and CDR2 FQNEAQ come from the germline V gene (reference sequence). This CDR3 is built from 15 residues. V gave up 2 bases and J gave up 11 bases, with 20 bases separating them. In DNA form, the CDR3 reads TGTGCCAGCAGCTTAAGGGCAGGTTCCTACAATGAGCAGTATTTT. This translates into CASSLRAGSYNEQYF.